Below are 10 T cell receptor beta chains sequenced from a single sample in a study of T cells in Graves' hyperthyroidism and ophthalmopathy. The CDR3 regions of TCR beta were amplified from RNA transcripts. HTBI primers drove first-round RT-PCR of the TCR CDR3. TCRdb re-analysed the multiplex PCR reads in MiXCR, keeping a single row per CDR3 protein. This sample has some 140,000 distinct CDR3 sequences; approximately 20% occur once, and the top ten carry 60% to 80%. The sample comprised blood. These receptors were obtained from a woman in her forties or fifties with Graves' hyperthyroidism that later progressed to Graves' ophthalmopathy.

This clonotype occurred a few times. CDR3 DNA: TGTGCCACCAGTGAGCCGGGACAGCCCTACAATGAGCAGTTCTTC. It is translated as CATSEPGQPYNEQFF. The chain combines TRBV24-1 with TRBJ2-1; 7 positions match TRBD1. Germline V lookup: CDR1 KGHDR, CDR2 SFDVKD. CDR3 length: 15 residues. The V gene end was trimmed by 4 bases and the J gene end by 2 bases; junction bases not matched to a gene: 4.

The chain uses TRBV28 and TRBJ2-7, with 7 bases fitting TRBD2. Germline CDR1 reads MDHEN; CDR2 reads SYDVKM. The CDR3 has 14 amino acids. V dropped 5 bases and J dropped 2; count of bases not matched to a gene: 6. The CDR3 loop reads CASSLVGTTYEQYF. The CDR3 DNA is TGTGCCAGCAGTCTAGTGGGGACTACCTACGAGCAGTACTTC.

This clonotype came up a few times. The CDR3 nucleotides read TGTGCCATCAATGTCCAGACTAGCACAGATACGCAGTATTTT. Its protein product is CAINVQTSTDTQYF. The chain links TRBV10-3 to TRBJ2-3, with no clear D. This CDR3 is built from 14 residues. V was clipped by 7 bases and J by 0 bases, with 11 bases between them. CDR1 is ENHRY and CDR2 is SYGVKD in the germline V gene.

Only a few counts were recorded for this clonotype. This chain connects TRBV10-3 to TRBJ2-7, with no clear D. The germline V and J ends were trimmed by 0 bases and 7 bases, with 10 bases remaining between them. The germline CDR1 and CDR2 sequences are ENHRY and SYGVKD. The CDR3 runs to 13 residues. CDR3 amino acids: CAISESTFGEQYF. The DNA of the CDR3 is TGTGCCATCAGTGAGTCGACTTTCGGGGAGCAGTACTTC.

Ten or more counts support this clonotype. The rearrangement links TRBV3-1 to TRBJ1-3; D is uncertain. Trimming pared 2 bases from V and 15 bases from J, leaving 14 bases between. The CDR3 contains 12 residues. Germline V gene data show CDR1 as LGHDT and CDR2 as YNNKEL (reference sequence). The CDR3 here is CASSQSGRPQYF. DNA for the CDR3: TGTGCCAGCAGCCAATCCGGGAGGCCCCAATATTTT.

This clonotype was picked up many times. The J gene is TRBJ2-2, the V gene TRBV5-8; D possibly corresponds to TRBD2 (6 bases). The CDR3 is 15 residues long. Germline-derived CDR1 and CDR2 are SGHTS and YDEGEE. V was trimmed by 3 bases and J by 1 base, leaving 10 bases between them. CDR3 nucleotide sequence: TGTGCCAGCAGCTCGACTAGGAGGAACACCGGGGAGCTGTTTTTT. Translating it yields CASSSTRRNTGELFF.

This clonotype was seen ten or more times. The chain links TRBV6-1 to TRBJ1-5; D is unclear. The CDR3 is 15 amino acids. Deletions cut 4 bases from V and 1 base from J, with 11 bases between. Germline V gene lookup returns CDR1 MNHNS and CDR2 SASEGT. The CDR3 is CASSGGTESNQPQHF. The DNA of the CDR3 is TGTGCCAGCAGTGGGGGAACAGAGAGCAATCAGCCCCAGCATTTT.

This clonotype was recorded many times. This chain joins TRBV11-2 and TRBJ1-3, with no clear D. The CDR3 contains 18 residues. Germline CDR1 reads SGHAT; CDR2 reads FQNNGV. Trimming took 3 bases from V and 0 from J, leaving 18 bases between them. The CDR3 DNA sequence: TGTGCCAGCAGCTTTGTACGTGGGAGATCCTTCTCTGGAAACACCATATATTTT. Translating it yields CASSFVRGRSFSGNTIYF.

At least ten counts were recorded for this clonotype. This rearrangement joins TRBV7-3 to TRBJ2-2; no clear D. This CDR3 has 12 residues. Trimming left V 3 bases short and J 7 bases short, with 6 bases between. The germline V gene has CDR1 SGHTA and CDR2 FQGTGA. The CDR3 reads CASSFSHGELFF. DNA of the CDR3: TGTGCCAGCAGCTTTAGCCACGGGGAGCTGTTTTTT. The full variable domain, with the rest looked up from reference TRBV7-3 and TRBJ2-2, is GAGVSQTPSNKVTEKGKYVELRCDPISGHTALYWYRQSLGQGPEFLIYFQGTGAADDSGLPNDRFFAVRPEGSVSTLKIQRTERGDSAVYLCASSFSHGELFFGEGSRLTVL.

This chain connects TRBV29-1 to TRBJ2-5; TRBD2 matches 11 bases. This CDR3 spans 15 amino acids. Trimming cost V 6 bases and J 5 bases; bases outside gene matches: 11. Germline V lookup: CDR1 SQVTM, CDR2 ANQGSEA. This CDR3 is CSVGVAGGPAETQYF. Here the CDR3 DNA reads TGCAGCGTAGGGGTAGCGGGAGGGCCGGCGGAGACCCAGTACTTC.